A selection of T cell receptor beta chains follows, all from one sample in a study of blood T cell repertoires in COVID-19. Clones were read by immunoSEQ multiplex PCR, and TCRdb kept only the in-frame ones, dropping some. Among tens of thousands of clones listed, around 79% were seen once. Material: peripheral blood. The receptors were gathered from a man aged 55 to 70 with active or convalescent COVID-19. Each CDR3 is given with its conserved first and last residue. The D gene is left open where the match is weak. Only part of the rows carry a size: once, few, many, or a class if the clone is expanded.

-	TRBJ1-2	-	TRBV7-9	CASSLRGEILANYGYTF	TGTGCCAGCAGCTTACGGGGGGAGATTCTAGCTAACTATGGCTACACCTTC
-	TRBJ2-7	TRBD1	TRBV9	CASSGSGTGAYEQYF	TGTGCCAGCAGCGGATCCGGGACAGGAGCCTACGAGCAGTACTTC
-	TRBJ1-2	-	TRBV7-2	CASRSGRGYGYTF	TGTGCCAGCCGGAGTGGCAGGGGATATGGCTACACCTTC
-	TRBJ2-7	TRBD1	TRBV6-5	CASSPDRVEQYF	TGTGCCAGCAGTCCAGACAGGGTCGAGCAGTACTTC
-	TRBJ1-1	-	TRBV18	CASSRATRIVPPEAFF	TGTGCCAGCTCACGTGCAACCAGGATCGTACCTCCGGAAGCTTTCTTT
once	TRBJ1-5	TRBD1	TRBV5-4	CASSLGGQGASNQPQHF	TGTGCCAGCAGCTTGGGGGGACAGGGGGCGAGCAATCAGCCCCAGCATTTT
few	TRBJ2-1	-	TRBV5-6	CASSLQGGEGRNEQFF	TGTGCCAGCAGCTTGCAGGGGGGCGAAGGGAGGAATGAGCAGTTCTTC
-	TRBJ2-3	TRBD2	TRBV7-3	CASSLVAGSTDTQYF	TGTGCCAGCAGCTTAGTAGCGGGGAGCACAGATACGCAGTATTTT
-	TRBJ2-5	TRBD1	TRBV19	CASSIPGQGGVGETQYF	TGTGCCAGTAGTATCCCTGGACAGGGCGGTGTCGGAGAGACCCAGTACTTC
-	TRBJ2-5	TRBD1	TRBV6-5	CASSYSGQGIETQYF	TGTGCCAGCAGTTACTCGGGACAGGGTATTGAGACCCAGTACTTC
many	TRBJ2-5	TRBD2	TRBV9	CASSAQTSAIETQYF	TGTGCCAGCAGCGCCCAGACTAGCGCGATAGAGACCCAGTACTTC
-	TRBJ2-1	TRBD2	TRBV5-1	CASSLVLAGNNEQFF	TGCGCCAGCAGCTTGGTGCTAGCGGGGAACAATGAGCAGTTCTTC
few	TRBJ1-4	-	TRBV7-9	CASSPQGSGRYEKLFF	TGTGCCAGCAGCCCCCAGGGGTCAGGGAGATACGAAAAACTGTTTTTT
-	TRBJ1-6	-	TRBV5-4	CASSFTRTGNNSPLHF	TGTGCCAGCAGCTTTACCCGGACTGGAAATAATTCACCCCTCCACTTT
-	TRBJ1-1	-	TRBV18	CASSPQVGNTEAFF	TGTGCCAGCTCACCCCAGGTTGGGAACACTGAAGCTTTCTTT
-	TRBJ1-1	-	TRBV28	CASSPAVGGEAFF	TGTGCCAGCAGTCCCGCCGTGGGGGGTGAAGCTTTCTTT
-	TRBJ2-7	TRBD1	TRBV3-1/TRBV3-2	CASSHGDRNYEQYF	TGTGCCAGCAGCCATGGGGACAGGAACTACGAGCAGTACTTC
once	TRBJ1-1	TRBD1	TRBV7-2	CASSLDYQGVTEAFF	TGTGCCAGCAGCTTGGATTATCAGGGGGTCACTGAAGCTTTCTTT
once	TRBJ2-7	-	TRBV5-1	CASSLMDSAYEQYF	TGCGCCAGCAGCTTGATGGACAGTGCCTACGAGCAGTACTTC
-	TRBJ1-1	-	TRBV13	CASSLPRVNTEAFF	TGTGCCAGCAGCTTACCCAGGGTGAACACTGAAGCTTTCTTT
-	TRBJ1-1	-	TRBV27	CASSLKLRGETEAFF	TGTGCCAGCAGTTTAAAGTTAAGAGGTGAAACTGAAGCTTTCTTT
-	TRBJ1-5	-	TRBV30	CAWSPEGNQPQHF	TGTGCCTGGAGCCCTGAGGGAAATCAGCCCCAGCATTTT
-	TRBJ2-3	TRBD2	TRBV9	CASSPWRGGSDTQYF	TGTGCCAGCAGCCCCTGGCGGGGGGGGTCAGATACGCAGTATTTT